This T cell receptor beta chain came from a study of OX40 agonist ivuxolimab in advanced cancers. Across the whole study: It was ivuxolimab, an agonistic anti-OX40 (CD134) antibody, that patients were treated with. Patients were dosed intravenously with ivuxolimab at 0.01 to 10 mg/kg every 2 weeks.

Findings of the study overall: Dosing at 0.1 to 3.0 mg/kg was accompanied by clonal expansion of CD4+ and CD8+ blood T cells by week 6. No determination was made of the antigen specificity of the expanded peripheral T cells.

This clone was counted once. Antigen: not known. Germline V lookup: CDR1 SGHNT, CDR2 YYREEE (reference sequence). The CDR3 extends over 14 amino acids. With 2 bases removed from V and 2 bases from J, the gap between germline ends came to 10 bases. The assay was immunoSEQ multiplex PCR, and TCRdb's table has in-frame clones only and misses some. The sample holds about 90,000 clones; approximately 90% are singletons and the top ten take about 0.35%. The source of this sequence is an adult with an advanced solid tumor such as melanoma, head and neck, liver or kidney cancer. The J gene is TRBJ1-1, the V gene TRBV5-4; no clear D gene. The sequencing here drew on CD4+ or CD8+ T cells sorted from blood, taken in a trial of the OX40 agonist ivuxolimab. CDR3: CASSFRRANTEAFF. CDR3 nucleotides: TGTGCCAGCAGCTTCCGAAGGGCAAACACTGAAGCTTTCTTT.